Below, 6 T cell receptor beta chains from the same sample are listed, as sequenced in a study of cytomegalovirus exposure and HLA in healthy donors. PCR amplification relied on 60 Vbeta primers (plus 13 Jbeta primers). Repertoires were generated with immunoSEQ multiplex PCR, while TCRdb's copy carries only in-frame clones and drops some. The sample includes about 200,000 clones, approximately 79% of them seen just once. Sample: PBMCs. All receptors derive from a girl aged 2 to 9 in good health and CMV-seronegative.

The rearrangement links TRBV4-1 to TRBJ2-1; D uncertain. Germline lookup yields CDR1 MGHRA and CDR2 YSYEKL. V lost 8 bases, J lost 7 bases, and 15 bases lay in between. This CDR3 contains 13 residues. The CDR3 spells CASGLPGRNEQFF. CDR3 DNA: TGCGCCAGCGGGCTCCCCGGCCGTAATGAGCAGTTCTTC.

V and J are TRBV25-1 and TRBJ2-2, with TRBD1 matching 9 bases. The CDR3 loop spans 18 amino acids. Germline CDR1 and CDR2: MGHDK and SYGVNS. After removal of 3 bases from V and 1 base from J, the junction contained 9 bases not matched to a gene. The CDR3 loop is CASSEFTGGDKNTGELFF. The CDR3 nucleotides are TGTGCCAGCAGTGAGTTTACAGGGGGCGATAAGAACACCGGGGAGCTGTTTTTT.

J is TRBJ1-2 and V is TRBV6-1; possibly TRBD1 for D (6 bases). V gave up 3 bases and J gave up 5 bases, with 22 bases separating them. Germline CDR1 and CDR2: MNHNS and SASEGT. This CDR3 contains 17 residues. The CDR3 loop is CASSEPATGQPGYGYTF. The CDR3 coding sequence is TGTGCCAGCAGTGAGCCGGCTACCGGACAGCCAGGGTATGGCTACACCTTC.

This clone was counted between two and nine times. The V and J genes are TRBV7-6 and TRBJ2-3; no clear D. The V end lost 0 bases, the J end lost 5 bases, and 12 bases lay between the germline ends. Germline lookup yields CDR1 SGHVS and CDR2 FNYEAQ. The CDR3 sequence is 15 residues long. CDR3 nucleotide sequence: TGTGCCAGCAGCTTAGCGCGAAGGCCAGGAGATACGCAGTATTTT. It translates to CASSLARRPGDTQYF.

The CDR3: CASRATPQGPPLHF. In nucleotides, the CDR3 is TGCGCCAGCAGGGCCACACCACAGGGACCACCCCTCCACTTT. V gene TRBV10-1 combines with J gene TRBJ1-6; maybe TRBD1 (6 bases). Germline values: CDR1 WNHNN, CDR2 SYGVQD (reference sequence). CDR3 length: 14 residues. V dropped 6 bases and J dropped 11 bases, with 17 bases sitting between them.

This clone was found once. The rearrangement joins TRBV5-1 to TRBJ2-1; 13 bases map to TRBD2. The CDR3 runs 16 residues. Germline CDR1 is SGHRS and CDR2 is YFSETQ. The ends lost 3 bases at V and 7 bases at J; junction bases unmatched: 7. The CDR3 region has the DNA TGCGCCAGCAGCTCCGCAACTAGCGGGGGGGTTAATGAGCAGTTCTTC. It codes for CASSSATSGGVNEQFF.